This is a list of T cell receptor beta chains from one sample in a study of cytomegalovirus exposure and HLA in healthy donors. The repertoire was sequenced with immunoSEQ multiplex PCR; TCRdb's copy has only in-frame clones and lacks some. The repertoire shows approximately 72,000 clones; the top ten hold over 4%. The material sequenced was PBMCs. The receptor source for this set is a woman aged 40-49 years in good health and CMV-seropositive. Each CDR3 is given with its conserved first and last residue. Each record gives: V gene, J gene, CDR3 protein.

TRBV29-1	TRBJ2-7	CSVDGGGQGLHEQYF
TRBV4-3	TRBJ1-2	CASSQRTTGGAYGYTF
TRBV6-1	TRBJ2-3	CASHNKDLATQYF
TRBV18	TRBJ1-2	CASSPGQGHYGYTF
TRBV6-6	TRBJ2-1	CASSLGTANNEQFF
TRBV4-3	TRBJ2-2	CASSQALGGKVSGELFF
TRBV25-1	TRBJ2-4	CASSVLGDKNIQYF
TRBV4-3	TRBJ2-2	CASSQDRDRVTGELFF
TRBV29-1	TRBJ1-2	CSVEGLAGGYTF
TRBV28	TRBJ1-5	CASSLTVHQPQHF
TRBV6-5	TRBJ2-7	CASSYSRVAAYEQYF
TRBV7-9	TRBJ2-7	CASSPSQGGEQYF
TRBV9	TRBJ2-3	CASNLGGQGTDTQYF
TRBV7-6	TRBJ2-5	CASSLEASGGETQYF
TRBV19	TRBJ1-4	CASRISQTGELFF
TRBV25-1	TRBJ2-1	CASRDEGANEQFF
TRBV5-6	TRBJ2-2	CASSLAQGLTGELFF
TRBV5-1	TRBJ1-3	CASRINPGTGSGNTIYF
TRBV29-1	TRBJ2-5	CSVVGRGWGETQYF
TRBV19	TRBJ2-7	CASSKVDSTYEQYF
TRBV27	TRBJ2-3	CASSLNGGVPGDTQYF
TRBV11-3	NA	CASGKQDDSYEQYF
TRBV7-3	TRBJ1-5	CASSSDSFVNQPQHF
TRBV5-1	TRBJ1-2	CASSLDRGVGYGYTF
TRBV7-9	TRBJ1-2	CASSLVGGYTF
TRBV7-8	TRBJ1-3	CASSLDGRVLSWGNTIYF
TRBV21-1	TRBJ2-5	CASRANRDSPQETQYF
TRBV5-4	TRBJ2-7	CASSRNRDRSEQYF
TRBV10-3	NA	CATQMLGDSYEQYF
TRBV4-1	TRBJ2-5	CASSQGGGGETQYF
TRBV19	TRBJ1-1	CASSIDPAVNTEAFF
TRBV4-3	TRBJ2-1	CASSQSSGGPNEQFF
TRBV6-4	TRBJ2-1	CASSDSERGGYNEQFF
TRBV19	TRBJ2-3	CASSIAVTSGPPGDTQYF
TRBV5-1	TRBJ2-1	CASSLGVSGFDEQFF
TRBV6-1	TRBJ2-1	CASREVPVNEQFF
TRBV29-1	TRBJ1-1	CSVSGGGNTEAFF
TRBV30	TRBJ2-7	CAWSVWEGEEQYF
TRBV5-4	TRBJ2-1	CASSWGLAGGLNEQFF
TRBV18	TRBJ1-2	CASSPLQSQGVNYGYTF
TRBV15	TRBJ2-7	CATSVAGFVDEQYF
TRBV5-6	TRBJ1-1	CASSLDDRASEAFF
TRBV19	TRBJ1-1	CASSKGGGVNTEAFF
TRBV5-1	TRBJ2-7	CASSLNAQGLYF
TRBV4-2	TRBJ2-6	CASSQSSGGSGANVLTF
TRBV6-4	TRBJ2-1	CASSALAGGVNEQFF
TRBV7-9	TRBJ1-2	CASTPSNGQGARGYTF
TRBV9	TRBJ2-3	CASSSGGPSTDTQYF
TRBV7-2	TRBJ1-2	CASSTDRGSGSTF
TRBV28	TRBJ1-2	CASSLYRDRIYGYTF
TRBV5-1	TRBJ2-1	CASSYRDWSYNEQFF
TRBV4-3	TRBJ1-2	CASSHLRDRGDYGYTF
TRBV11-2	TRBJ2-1	CASSPVFGRGRHNEQFF
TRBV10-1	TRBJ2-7	CASSEPTGTDYEQYF
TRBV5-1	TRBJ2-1	CASGTNNEQFF
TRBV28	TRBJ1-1	CATEGAYEAFF
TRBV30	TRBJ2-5	CAWRLSGANREQYF
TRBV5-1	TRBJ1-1	CASNVQGPNEAFF
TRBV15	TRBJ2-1	CATSRDLGGLAGRYEQFF